The source of this T cell receptor beta chain is a study of blood T cell repertoires in COVID-19. Study background: There were acute and convalescent COVID-19 samples, and they came from the United States, Italy and Spain. PBMCs, B-cell-depleted T cells, or T cells provided the cDNA or gDNA that made up the material.

The V end lost 3 bases, the J end lost 4 bases, and 12 bases lay between the germline ends. From germline, CDR1 is MNHNS and CDR2 SASEGT. The CDR3 consists of 14 residues. This clone came up once. Original handling: For nucleated cells, counts were estimated from reference gene primer amplification. TCRdb keeps only in-frame clones here, not all; method: immunoSEQ multiplex PCR. The V and J calls and clone size are taken from that table; D and trimming were inferred from the DNA. The sample contains over 200,000 clones, 85% to 90% of which appear only once. J is TRBJ1-1 and V is TRBV6-1; a possible D gene is TRBD1 (5 bases). Sequencing used peripheral blood. The TCR comes from a young man with COVID-19, enrolled during active disease. The DNA for the CDR3 is TGTGCCAGCAGTGATGGCCGGGGGGGCACTGAAGCTTTCTTT. Its protein product is CASSDGRGGTEAFF.